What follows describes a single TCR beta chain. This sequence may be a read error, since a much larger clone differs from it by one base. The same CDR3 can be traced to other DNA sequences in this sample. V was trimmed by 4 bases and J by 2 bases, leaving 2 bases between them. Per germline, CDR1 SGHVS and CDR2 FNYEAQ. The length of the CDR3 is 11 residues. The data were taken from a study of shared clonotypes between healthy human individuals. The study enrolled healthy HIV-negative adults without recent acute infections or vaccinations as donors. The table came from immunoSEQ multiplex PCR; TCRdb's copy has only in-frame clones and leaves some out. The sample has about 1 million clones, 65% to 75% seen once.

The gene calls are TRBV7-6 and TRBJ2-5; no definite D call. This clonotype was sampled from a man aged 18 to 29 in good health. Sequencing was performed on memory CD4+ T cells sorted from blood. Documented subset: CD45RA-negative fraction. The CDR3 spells CASSSQETQYF. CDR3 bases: TGTGCCAGCAGCTCTCAAGAGACCCAGTACTTC.